The 6 T cell receptor beta chains below come from one sample, sequenced in a study of regulatory T cells in long-lasting Graves disease. The sample's time point: newly diagnosed GD, antithyroid drugs for less than 3 months. RNA extracted from PBMCs served as the sequencing template. Arm-PCR of CDR3 regions and iRepertoire HTBI primers were the basis on which TCR beta libraries were built. TCRdb reanalysed the multiplex PCR reads using MiXCR and keeps one entry per CDR3 protein. The sample consists of about 540,000 distinct CDR3 sequences, approximately 13% of them appearing once. The sample also formed part of further work on T cells in Graves' hyperthyroidism and ophthalmopathy.

The material sequenced was peripheral blood mononuclear cells (PBMCs), taken at new diagnosis, from a patient treated with antithyroid drugs. The source is a man aged 25-40 years with Graves disease.

This clonotype was recorded at least ten times. The junction shows a germline mismatch at one end, possibly a read error. The gene calls are TRBV5-1 and TRBJ1-5; tentative D call: TRBD1 (5 bases). The V gene's germline CDR1 is SGHRS and CDR2 YFSETQ. The length of the CDR3 is 14 residues. This CDR3 is CASSRTGFRQPQHF. In DNA, the CDR3 is TGTGCCAGCAGCCGTACAGGCTTTCGACAGCCCCAGCATTTT.

The CDR3 is CASSQELAGGNEQFF. The CDR3 DNA reads TGTGCCAGCAGCCAAGAGCTAGCGGGAGGCAATGAGCAGTTCTTC. J is TRBJ2-1 and V is TRBV3-1; TRBD2 matches 11 bases. V dropped 0 bases and J dropped 6; count of bases not matched to a gene: 1. The length of the CDR3 is 15 residues. Germline V gene sequence: CDR1 LGHDT, CDR2 YNNKEL (reference sequence).

For this clonotype: Possible read error: a much larger clone is one base away. No conserved phenylalanine or tryptophan ends this CDR3, so it is likely a read error. The rearrangement uses TRBV7-9 and TRBJ2-7; D is ambiguous. The CDR3 has 15 amino acids. Trimming took 3 bases from V and 1 from J, leaving 13 bases between them. CDR1 SEHNR and CDR2 FQNEAQ come from the germline V gene (reference sequence). The CDR3 region has the DNA TGTGCCAGCAGCTTGGTGGAGCTGGGGTCCTACGAGCAGTACTTA. Translating gives CASSLVELGSYEQYL.

The rearrangement joins TRBV24-1 to TRBJ2-7; 8 bases align to TRBD1. This CDR3 has 17 residues. The germline V gene has CDR1 KGHDR and CDR2 SFDVKD. Trimming cost V 2 bases and J 5 bases; bases outside gene matches: 13. CDR3 bases: TGTGCCACCAGTGATTCATCTACGACAGGGGTCACAAACGAGCAGTACTTC. Protein: CATSDSSTTGVTNEQYF.

This clonotype turned up a few times. The J gene is TRBJ2-2, the V gene TRBV19; the D gene is possibly TRBD2 (6 bases). CDR1 and CDR2 (germline): LNHDA, SQIVND (reference sequence). This CDR3 region has 17 residues. V shed 3 bases and J shed 0 bases, with 14 bases lying between them. The CDR3 here is CASSIGGVGANTGELFF. The CDR3 coding sequence is TGTGCCAGTAGTATTGGAGGGGTAGGGGCGAACACCGGGGAGCTGTTTTTT.

At least ten counts were recorded for this clonotype. The J gene is TRBJ1-1, the V gene TRBV5-1; no clear D gene. The V gene lost 4 bases and the J gene lost 3 bases, with 16 bases spanning the gap. The V gene's germline CDR1 is SGHRS and CDR2 YFSETQ. The CDR3 length is 15 residues. CDR3 residues: CASSLVRGGDTEAFF. CDR3 DNA sequence: TGCGCCAGCAGCCTAGTGCGGGGAGGAGACACTGAAGCTTTCTTT.